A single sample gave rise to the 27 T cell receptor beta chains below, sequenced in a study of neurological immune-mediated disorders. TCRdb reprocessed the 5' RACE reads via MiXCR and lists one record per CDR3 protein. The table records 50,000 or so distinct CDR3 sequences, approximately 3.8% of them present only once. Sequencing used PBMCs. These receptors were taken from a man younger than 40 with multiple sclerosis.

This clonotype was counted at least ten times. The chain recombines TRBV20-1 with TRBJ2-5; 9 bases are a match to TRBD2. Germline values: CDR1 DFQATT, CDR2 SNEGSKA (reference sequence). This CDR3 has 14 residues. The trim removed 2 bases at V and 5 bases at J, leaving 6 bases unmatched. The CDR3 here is CSARQASGIETQYF. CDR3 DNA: TGCAGTGCTAGACAGGCTAGCGGGATCGAGACCCAGTACTTC.

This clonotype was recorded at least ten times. The CDR3 DNA reads TGCAGTGCTGCGTCGCGGGGTAGGGCTTACAATGAGCAGTTCTTC. It yields the protein CSAASRGRAYNEQFF. J is TRBJ2-1 and V is TRBV20-1, with TRBD2 as a possible D gene (6 bases). CDR1 is DFQATT and CDR2 is SNEGSKA in the germline V gene (reference sequence). The ends were cut back, 5 bases at V and 4 bases at J, with 18 bases in the middle. The CDR3 is 15 residues long.

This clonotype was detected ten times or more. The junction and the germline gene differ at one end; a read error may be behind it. The CDR3 DNA is TGCGCCAGCAGCTTGGAACCAGGGCTCCGACAGCCCCAGAATTTT. Residues: CASSLEPGLRQPQNF. J is TRBJ1-5 and V is TRBV5-1; a possible D gene is TRBD1 (5 bases). The CDR3 has 15 amino acids. Germline CDR1 and CDR2: SGHRS and YFSETQ.

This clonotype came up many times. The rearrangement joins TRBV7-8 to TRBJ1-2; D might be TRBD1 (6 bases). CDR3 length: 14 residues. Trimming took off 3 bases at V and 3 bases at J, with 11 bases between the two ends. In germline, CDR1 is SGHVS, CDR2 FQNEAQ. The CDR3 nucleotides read TGTGCCAGCAGCTTGGTTGACAGGCACTATGGCTACACCTTC. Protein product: CASSLVDRHYGYTF.

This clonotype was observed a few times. The CDR3, as DNA: TGTGCCAGCAGTTTAAGCGGAGACTCCTACGAGCAGTACTTC. Translated: CASSLSGDSYEQYF. This sequence joins TRBV12-3 or TRBV12-4 and TRBJ2-7, with D perhaps TRBD2 (5 bases). The CDR3 runs to 14 residues. Trimming stripped 2 bases from V and 0 bases from J, with 8 bases between.

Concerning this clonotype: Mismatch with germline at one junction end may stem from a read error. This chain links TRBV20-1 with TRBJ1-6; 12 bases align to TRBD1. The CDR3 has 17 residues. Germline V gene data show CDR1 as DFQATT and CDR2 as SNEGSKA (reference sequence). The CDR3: CSAAGTGGPSGGSPLNF. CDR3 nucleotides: TGCAGTGCAGCCGGGACAGGGGGCCCCTCCGGGGGGTCACCCCTCAACTTT.

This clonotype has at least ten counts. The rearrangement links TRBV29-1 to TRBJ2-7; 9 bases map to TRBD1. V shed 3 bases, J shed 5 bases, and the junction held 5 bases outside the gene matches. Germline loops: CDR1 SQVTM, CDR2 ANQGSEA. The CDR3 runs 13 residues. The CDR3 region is CSVEGQGSHEQYF. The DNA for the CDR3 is TGCAGCGTTGAGGGACAGGGATCCCACGAGCAGTACTTC.

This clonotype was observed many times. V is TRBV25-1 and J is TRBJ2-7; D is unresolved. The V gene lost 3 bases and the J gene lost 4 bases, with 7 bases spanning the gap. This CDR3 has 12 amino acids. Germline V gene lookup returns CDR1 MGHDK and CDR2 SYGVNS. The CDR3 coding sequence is TGTGCCAGCAGTGATCTGGGGTACGAGCAGTACTTC. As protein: CASSDLGYEQYF.

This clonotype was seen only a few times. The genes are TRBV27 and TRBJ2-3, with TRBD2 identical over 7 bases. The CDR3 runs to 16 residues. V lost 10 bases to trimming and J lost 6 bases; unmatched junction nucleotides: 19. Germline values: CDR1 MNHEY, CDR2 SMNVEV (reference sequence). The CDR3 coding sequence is TGTGCCACCCAGCGGAATTGGGCGGGAGATCGGGATACGCAGTATTTT. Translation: CATQRNWAGDRDTQYF.

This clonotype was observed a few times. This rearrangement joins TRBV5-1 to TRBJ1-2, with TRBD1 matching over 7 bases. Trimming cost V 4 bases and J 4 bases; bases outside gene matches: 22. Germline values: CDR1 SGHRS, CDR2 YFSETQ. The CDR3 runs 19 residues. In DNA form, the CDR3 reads TGCGCCAGCAGCCCGCCGCCCCTTAAGACAGGGCCAGACCGCTATGGCTACACCTTC. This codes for CASSPPPLKTGPDRYGYTF.

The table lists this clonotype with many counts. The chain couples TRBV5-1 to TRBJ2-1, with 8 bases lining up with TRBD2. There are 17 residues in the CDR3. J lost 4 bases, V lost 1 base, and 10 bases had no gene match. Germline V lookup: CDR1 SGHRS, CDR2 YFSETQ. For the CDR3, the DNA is TGCGCCAGCAGCTTGAATCCCCCAGCGGGAGCGTACAATGAGCAGTTCTTC. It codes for CASSLNPPAGAYNEQFF.

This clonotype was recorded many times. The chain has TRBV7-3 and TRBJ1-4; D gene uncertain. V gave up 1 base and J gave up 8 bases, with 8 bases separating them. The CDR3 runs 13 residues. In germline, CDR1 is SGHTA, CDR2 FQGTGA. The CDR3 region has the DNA TGTGCCAGCAGCTTAAATATGGGGGAAAAACTGTTTTTT. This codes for CASSLNMGEKLFF. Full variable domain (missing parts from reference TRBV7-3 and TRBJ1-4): GAGVSQTPSNKVTEKGKYVELRCDPISGHTALYWYRQSLGQGPEFLIYFQGTGAADDSGLPNDRFFAVRPEGSVSTLKIQRTERGDSAVYLCASSLNMGEKLFFGSGTQLSVL.

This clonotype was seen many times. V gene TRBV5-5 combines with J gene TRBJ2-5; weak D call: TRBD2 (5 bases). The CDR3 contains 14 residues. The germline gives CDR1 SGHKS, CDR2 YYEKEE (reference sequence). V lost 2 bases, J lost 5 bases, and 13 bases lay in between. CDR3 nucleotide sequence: TGTGCCAGCAGCTTAGGGCGGGTGGTGGAGACCCAGTACTTC. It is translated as CASSLGRVVETQYF.

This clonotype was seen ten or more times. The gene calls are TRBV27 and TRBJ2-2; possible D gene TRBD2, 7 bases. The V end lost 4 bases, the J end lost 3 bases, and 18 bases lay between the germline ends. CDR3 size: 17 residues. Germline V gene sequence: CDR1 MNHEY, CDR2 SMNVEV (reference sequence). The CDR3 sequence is CASSSWTARGDTGELFF. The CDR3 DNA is TGTGCCAGCAGTTCCTGGACAGCCCGGGGGGACACCGGGGAGCTGTTTTTT.

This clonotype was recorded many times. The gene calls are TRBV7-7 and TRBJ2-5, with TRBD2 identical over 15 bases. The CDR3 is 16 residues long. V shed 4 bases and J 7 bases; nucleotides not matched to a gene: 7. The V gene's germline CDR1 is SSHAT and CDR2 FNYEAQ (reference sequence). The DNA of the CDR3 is TGTGCCAGCAGCTCCGGACTAGCGGGGGGGTCGGGGACCCAGTACTTC. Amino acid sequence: CASSSGLAGGSGTQYF.

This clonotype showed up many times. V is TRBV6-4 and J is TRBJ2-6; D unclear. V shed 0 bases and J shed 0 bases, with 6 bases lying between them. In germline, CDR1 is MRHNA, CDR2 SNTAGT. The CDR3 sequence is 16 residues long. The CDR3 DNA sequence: TGTGCCAGCAGTGACTCATCCCGCTCTGGGGCCAACGTCCTGACTTTC. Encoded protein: CASSDSSRSGANVLTF.

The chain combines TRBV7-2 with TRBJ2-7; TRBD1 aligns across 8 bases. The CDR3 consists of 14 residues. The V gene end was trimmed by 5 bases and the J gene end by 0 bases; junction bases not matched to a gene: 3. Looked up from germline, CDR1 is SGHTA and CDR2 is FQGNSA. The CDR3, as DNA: TGTGCCAGCAGCCCACAGGGGGGCTCCTACGAGCAGTACTTC. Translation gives CASSPQGGSYEQYF.

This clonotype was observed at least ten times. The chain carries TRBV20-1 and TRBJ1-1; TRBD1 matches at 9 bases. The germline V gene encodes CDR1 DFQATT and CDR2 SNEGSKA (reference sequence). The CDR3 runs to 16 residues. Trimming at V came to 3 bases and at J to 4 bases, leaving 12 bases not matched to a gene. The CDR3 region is CSASGAQGAAGTEAFF. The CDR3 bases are TGCAGTGCTAGTGGGGCACAGGGGGCGGCGGGCACTGAAGCTTTCTTT.

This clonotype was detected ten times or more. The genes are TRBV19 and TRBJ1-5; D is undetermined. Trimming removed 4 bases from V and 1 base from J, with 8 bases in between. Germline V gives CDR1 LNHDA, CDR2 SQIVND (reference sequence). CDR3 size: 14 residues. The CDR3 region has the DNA TGTGCCAGTAGTACAGGTCTAAGCAATCAGCCCCAGCATTTT. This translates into CASSTGLSNQPQHF.

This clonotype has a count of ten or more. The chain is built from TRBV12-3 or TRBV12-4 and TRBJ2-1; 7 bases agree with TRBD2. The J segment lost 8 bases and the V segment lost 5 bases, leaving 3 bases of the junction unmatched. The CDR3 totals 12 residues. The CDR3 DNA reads TGTGCCAGCAGTCTCGGACTAGATGAGCAGTTCTTC. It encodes CASSLGLDEQFF.

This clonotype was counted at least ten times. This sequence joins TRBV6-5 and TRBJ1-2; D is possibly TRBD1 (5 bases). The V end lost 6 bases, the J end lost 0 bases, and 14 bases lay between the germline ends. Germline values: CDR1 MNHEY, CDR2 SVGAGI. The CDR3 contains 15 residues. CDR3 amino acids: CASSPSQGANYGYTF. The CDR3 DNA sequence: TGTGCCAGCAGCCCATCTCAGGGAGCTAACTATGGCTACACCTTC.

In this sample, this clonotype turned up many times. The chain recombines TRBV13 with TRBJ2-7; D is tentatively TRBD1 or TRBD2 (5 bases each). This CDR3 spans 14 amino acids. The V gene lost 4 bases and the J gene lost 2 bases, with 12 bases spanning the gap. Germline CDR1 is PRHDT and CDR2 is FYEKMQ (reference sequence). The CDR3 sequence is CASSWGLETYEQYF. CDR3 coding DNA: TGTGCCAGCAGCTGGGGGTTGGAGACCTACGAGCAGTACTTC. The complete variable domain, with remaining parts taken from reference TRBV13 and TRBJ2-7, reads AAGVIQSPRHLIKEKRETATLKCYPIPRHDTVYWYQQGPGQDPQFLISFYEKMQSDKGSIPDRFSAQQFSDYHSELNMSSLELGDSALYFCASSWGLETYEQYFGPGTRLTVT.

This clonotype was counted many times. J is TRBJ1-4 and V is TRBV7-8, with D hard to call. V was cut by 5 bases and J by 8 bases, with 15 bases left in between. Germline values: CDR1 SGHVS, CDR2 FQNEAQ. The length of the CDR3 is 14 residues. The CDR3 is CASSARETEEKLFF. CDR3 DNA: TGTGCCAGCAGCGCCCGCGAAACCGAAGAAAAACTGTTTTTT.

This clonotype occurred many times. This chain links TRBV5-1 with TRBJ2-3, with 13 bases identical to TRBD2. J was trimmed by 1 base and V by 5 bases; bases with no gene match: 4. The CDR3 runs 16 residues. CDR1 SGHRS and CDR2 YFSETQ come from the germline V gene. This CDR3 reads CASSTGLAGGTDTQYF. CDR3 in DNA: TGCGCCAGCAGTACCGGACTAGCGGGAGGCACAGATACGCAGTATTTT.

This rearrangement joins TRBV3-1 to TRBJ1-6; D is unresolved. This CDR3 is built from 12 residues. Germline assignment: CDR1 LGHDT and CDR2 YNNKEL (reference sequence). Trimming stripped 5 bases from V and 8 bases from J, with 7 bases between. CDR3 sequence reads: CASSSLDSPLHF. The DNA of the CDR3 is TGTGCCAGCAGCAGTCTAGATTCACCCCTCCACTTT.

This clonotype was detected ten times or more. For the CDR3, the DNA is TGTGCCAGCAGCCCAATTAGGGACTCTAGTAGAGGACCTGTCTACTTC. This gives the protein CASSPIRDSSRGPVYF. The V gene is TRBV7-8, the J gene TRBJ2-5; D might be TRBD2 (6 bases). The CDR3 length is 16 residues. Deletions cut 5 bases from V and 14 bases from J, with 30 bases between. Per germline, CDR1 SGHVS and CDR2 FQNEAQ.

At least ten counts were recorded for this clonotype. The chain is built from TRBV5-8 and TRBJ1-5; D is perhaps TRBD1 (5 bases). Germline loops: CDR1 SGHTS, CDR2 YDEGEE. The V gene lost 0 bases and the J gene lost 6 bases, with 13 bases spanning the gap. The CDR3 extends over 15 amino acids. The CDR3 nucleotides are TGTGCCAGCAGCTTGGGAGGCAGGGCGGGTCAGCCCCAGCATTTT. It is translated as CASSLGGRAGQPQHF.